This TCR delta chain was observed in a study of Vδ1+ human thymocytes. General study findings and limits: In the thymus, TRG and TRD repertoires looked highly polyclonal with Gaussian CDR3 lengths.

V dropped 1 base and J dropped 0 bases, with 24 bases sitting between them. Germline V gene sequence: CDR1 TSWWSYY, CDR2 QGS. The CDR3 spans 20 residues. Sequences come from RNA converted to cDNA by reverse transcription. The CDR3 regions were amplified by multiplex PCR from V-gene primers to a constant-region primer. TCRdb redid clone calling on the multiplex PCR reads using CATT. The table lists fewer than 90,000 delta-chain clones, approximately 34% of them singletons. This clone was observed a handful of times. Its target is not known. This sequence was found in a boy less than two years old who had congenital heart surgery. The chain carries TRDV1 and TRDJ1; D uncertain. The sample taken for sequencing was Vdelta1+ gamma-delta thymocytes from the thymus. Subset described: FACS-sorted CD3+ TCRalphabeta- TCRVdelta1+ TCRVdelta2- thymocytes. The CDR3 bases are TGTGCTCTTGGGGAACACGGCATCTACTCACCGTGGGTGTACACCGATAAACTCATCTTT. Its protein product is CALGEHGIYSPWVYTDKLIF.